This T cell receptor (beta chain) was sequenced for a study of beta chain features in type 1 diabetes. Sequencing targeted expressed TCRB transcripts, as all isolated RNA had been reverse transcribed. It was found that naive, central memory and regulatory T cell samples averaged about 3.4 million reads. Produced via immunoSEQ multiplex PCR; TCRdb's table is partial and in-frame only. The sample lists about 620,000 clones, roughly 16% occurring once. Averaging around 120 mL, one heparinised blood draw was given by each donor. This receptor was identified in a man in his late teens or twenties in good health. The sample was naive CD4+ T cells from blood.

The CDR3 nucleotides read TGTGCCAGCAGGGACAGGGATAATGGGCAGTACTTC. Translated, it gives CASRDRDNGQYF. The chain is built from TRBV6-1 and TRBJ2-7, with 8 bases fitting TRBD1. The CDR3 consists of 12 residues. Trimming at V came to 6 bases and at J to 9 bases, leaving 7 bases not matched to a gene. CDR1 and CDR2 (germline): MNHNS, SASEGT.